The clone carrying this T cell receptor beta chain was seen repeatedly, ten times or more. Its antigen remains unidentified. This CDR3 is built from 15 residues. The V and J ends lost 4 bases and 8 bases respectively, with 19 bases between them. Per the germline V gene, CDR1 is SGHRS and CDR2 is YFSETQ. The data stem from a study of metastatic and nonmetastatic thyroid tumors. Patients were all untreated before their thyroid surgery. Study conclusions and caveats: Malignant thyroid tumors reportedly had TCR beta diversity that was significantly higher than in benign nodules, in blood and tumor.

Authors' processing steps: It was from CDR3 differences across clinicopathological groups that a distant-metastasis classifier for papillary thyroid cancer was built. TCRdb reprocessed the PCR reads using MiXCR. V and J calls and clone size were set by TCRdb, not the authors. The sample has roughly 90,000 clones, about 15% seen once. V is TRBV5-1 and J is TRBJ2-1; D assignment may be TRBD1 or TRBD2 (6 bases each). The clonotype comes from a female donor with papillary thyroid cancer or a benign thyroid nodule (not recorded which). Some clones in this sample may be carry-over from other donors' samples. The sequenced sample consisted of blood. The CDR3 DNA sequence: TGCGCCAGCAGCAATGCCGGGACTGGGGGCGATGAGCAGTTCTTC. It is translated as CASSNAGTGGDEQFF.